The next 31 T cell receptor beta chains were all read from a single sample in a study of blood T cells in healthy people across ages. A second PCR of about 7 to 11 cycles used a sample-barcoded 5' primer and a J-beta primer mix. One entry per CDR3 protein results from TCRdb running MiXCR on the 5' RACE reads. The table shows over 950,000 distinct CDR3 sequences, with 35% to 40% occurring only once. The sequencing sample was made of blood. Receptors were obtained from a young man in good health.

This clonotype was picked up a small number of times. The chain combines TRBV12-3 or TRBV12-4 with TRBJ2-3; D might be TRBD2 (6 bases). Trimming removed 10 bases from V and 2 bases from J, with 19 bases in between. The CDR3 runs 15 residues. The CDR3 DNA follows: TGTGCCACCTTCTCCTTGGCGGGAACCACAGATACGCAGTATTTT. Protein product: CATFSLAGTTDTQYF.

The chain links TRBV3-1 to TRBJ2-1, with D perhaps given as TRBD1 or TRBD2 (6 bases each). Germline V gene lookup returns CDR1 LGHDT and CDR2 YNNKEL (reference sequence). The V end lost 1 base, the J end lost 0 bases, and 10 bases lay between the germline ends. CDR3 length: 16 residues. The CDR3 loop is CASSQVTGASYNEQFF. The CDR3 nucleotides read TGTGCCAGCAGCCAAGTCACGGGGGCCTCCTACAATGAGCAGTTCTTC.

This clonotype was found a few times. The V and J genes are TRBV20-1 and TRBJ2-1; 10 bases are shared with TRBD2. V shed 5 bases and J 9 bases; nucleotides not matched to a gene: 10. CDR1 and CDR2 from the germline V gene are DFQATT and SNEGSKA (reference sequence). The CDR3 contains 14 residues. The CDR3 reads CSAQQRGGLFEQFF. DNA of the CDR3: TGCAGTGCTCAACAGCGGGGGGGTTTGTTTGAGCAGTTCTTC.

This chain joins TRBV12-3 or TRBV12-4 and TRBJ1-4; 7 bases match TRBD1. Trimming cost V 1 base and J 7 bases; bases outside gene matches: 9. The CDR3 runs 16 residues. CDR3 nucleotides: TGTGCCAGCAGTTTAGTCCCGTCAGGGGGTTTTGAAAAACTGTTTTTT. As protein: CASSLVPSGGFEKLFF.

This clonotype was counted only a few times. The CDR3, as DNA: TGTGCCAGTAGTATCGGGACAGGGAACTACGAGCAGTACTTC. It codes for CASSIGTGNYEQYF. The V gene is TRBV19, the J gene TRBJ2-7; the match to TRBD1 covers 9 bases. The V and J ends lost 3 bases and 3 bases, in that order; junction bases with no gene match: 3. CDR3 length: 14 amino acids. Germline values: CDR1 LNHDA, CDR2 SQIVND (reference sequence).

The J gene is TRBJ2-1, the V gene TRBV6-6; 13 positions agree with TRBD2. CDR1 is MNHNY, CDR2 SVGAGI, per germline (reference sequence). Trimming cost V 5 bases and J 7 bases; bases outside gene matches: 11. This CDR3 region has 17 residues. CDR3 sequence (DNA): TGTGCCAGCAGTAACCTAGCCGGGACTAGCGGGGCTAATGAGCAGTTCTTC. Amino acid sequence: CASSNLAGTSGANEQFF.

Details on this clonotype: An end of the junction differs from the germline gene, which may be a read error. The rearrangement uses TRBV27 and TRBJ2-3; 7 nucleotides match TRBD1. This CDR3 is 16 amino acids long. Germline values: CDR1 MNHEY, CDR2 SMNVEV (reference sequence). The CDR3 is CASSLRIDTGTDRQYF. The CDR3 nucleotides read TGTGCCAGCAGTTTAAGGATCGATACAGGGACAGATAGGCAGTATTTT.

Only a few counts were recorded for this clonotype. Here the CDR3 DNA reads TGCGCCAGCAGCCTAGGGAGGGGAGGGGGTTCCTACAATGAGCAGTTCTTC. It is translated as CASSLGRGGGSYNEQFF. The chain has TRBV4-3 and TRBJ2-1; weak D call: TRBD2 (7 bases). The length of the CDR3 is 17 residues. Trimming shortened V by 4 bases and J by 1 base, and 17 bases separated the two germline ends. CDR1 and CDR2 from the germline V gene are LGHNA and YSLEER.

The V and J genes are TRBV20-1 and TRBJ1-4; 8 positions agree with TRBD1. J was trimmed by 13 bases and V by 6 bases; bases with no gene match: 10. The CDR3 has 12 amino acids. Germline V gives CDR1 DFQATT, CDR2 SNEGSKA (reference sequence). The CDR3 nucleotides read TGCAGTGCGGGGCCGGGACAGGATGGACTGTTTTTT. Translating gives CSAGPGQDGLFF.

Written as DNA, the CDR3 is TGCGCCAGCAGCTCAAACCTTGATTATTCCCACTATGGCTACACCTTC. Residues: CASSSNLDYSHYGYTF. The chain carries TRBV5-1 and TRBJ1-2; D gene ambiguous. Germline V CDR1 and CDR2: SGHRS, YFSETQ. The CDR3 length is 16 residues. The V and J ends lost 3 bases and 3 bases respectively, with 18 bases between them. The variable domain in full, with the rest retrieved from reference TRBV5-1 and TRBJ1-2, is KAGVTQTPRYLIKTRGQQVTLSCSPISGHRSVSWYQQTPGQGLQFLFEYFSETQRNKGNFPGRFSGRQFSNSRSEMNVSTLELGDSALYLCASSSNLDYSHYGYTFGSGTRLTVV.

This sequence joins TRBV11-1 and TRBJ2-1, with a weak D call TRBD1 (6 bases). Trimming took off 4 bases at V and 6 bases at J, with 13 bases between the two ends. The CDR3 runs to 14 residues. CDR1 and CDR2 from the germline V gene are SGHAT and FQDESV (reference sequence). This chain's CDR3 is CASSSGEGGNEQFF. CDR3 nucleotide sequence: TGTGCCAGCAGCTCGGGCGAAGGGGGCAATGAGCAGTTCTTC.

The rearrangement joins TRBV6-4 to TRBJ2-3; 7 bases match TRBD2. The germline gives CDR1 MRHNA, CDR2 SNTAGT. V was clipped by 0 bases and J by 2 bases; unmatched bases: 8. This CDR3 has 17 amino acids. The CDR3 reads CASSDSNGGGYTDTQYF. CDR3 nucleotide sequence: TGTGCCAGCAGTGACTCGAACGGCGGGGGTTACACAGATACGCAGTATTTT.

V usage is TRBV5-1 and J usage is TRBJ1-2, with 8 bases lining up with TRBD1. Germline values: CDR1 SGHRS, CDR2 YFSETQ. The CDR3 is made up of 15 amino acids. Trimming at V came to 4 bases and at J to 0 bases, leaving 5 bases not matched to a gene. CDR3 sequence: CASSDPGQANYGYTF. CDR3 bases: TGCGCCAGCAGCGACCCGGGACAGGCTAACTATGGCTACACCTTC.

This clonotype appeared a few times. The chain has TRBV4-3 and TRBJ1-2, with D possibly matching TRBD1 (5 bases). This CDR3 has 16 amino acids. Trimming removed 0 bases from V and 4 bases from J, with 15 bases in between. In germline, CDR1 is LGHNA, CDR2 YSLEER. Here the CDR3 DNA reads TGCGCCAGCAGCCAAGATCGTGGGGGAGAAGGCTATGGCTACACCTTC. This codes for CASSQDRGGEGYGYTF.

This chain connects TRBV5-6 to TRBJ2-5, with 7 bases identical to TRBD1. The CDR3 length is 15 residues. Trimming took 3 bases from V and 4 from J; bases not matched to a gene: 9. Germline values: CDR1 SGHDT, CDR2 YYEEEE. In DNA, the CDR3 is TGTGCCAGCAGCTCAGAACCGACAGGGCGAGAGACCCAGTACTTC. It is translated as CASSSEPTGRETQYF. Combining the CDR3 with reference TRBV5-6 and TRBJ2-5 gives the whole variable domain DAGVTQSPTHLIKTRGQQVTLRCSPKSGHDTVSWYQQALGQGPQFIFQYYEEEERQRGNFPDRFSGHQFPNYSSELNVNALLLGDSALYLCASSSEPTGRETQYFGPGTRLLVL.

This clonotype was seen more than once but under ten times. The V call is TRBV7-2, the J call TRBJ1-5; 7 bases are a match to TRBD1. From germline, CDR1 is SGHTA and CDR2 FQGNSA. The CDR3 spans 15 residues. With V trimmed by 3 bases and J by 5 bases, 7 bases remained unmatched. CDR3 amino acids: CASSFSGDSDQPQHF. DNA for the CDR3: TGTGCCAGCAGCTTTTCAGGGGACAGCGATCAGCCCCAGCATTTT.

The CDR3 DNA is TGTGCCAGCAGCTTAGCGATGGCTTCTGCATACAATGAGCAGTTCTTC. This codes for CASSLAMASAYNEQFF. This rearrangement joins TRBV7-2 to TRBJ2-1; D unclear. This CDR3 has 16 residues. Germline V lookup: CDR1 SGHTA, CDR2 FQGNSA. V was trimmed by 0 bases and J by 4 bases, leaving 13 bases between them.

This clonotype was counted ten times or more. Here the CDR3 reads CSVSTAKNEQFF. The CDR3 nucleotides are TGCAGCGTTTCAACAGCGAAAAATGAGCAGTTCTTC. The chain recombines TRBV29-1 with TRBJ2-1; D remains unclear. The V gene lost 5 bases and the J gene lost 7 bases, with 12 bases spanning the gap. Germline values: CDR1 SQVTM, CDR2 ANQGSEA. CDR3 length: 12 amino acids.

The DNA of the CDR3 is TGCAGCGTTGAAGAACCCGGGACATGCCAAGAGACCCAGTACTTC. The encoded protein is CSVEEPGTCQETQYF. The chain uses TRBV29-1 and TRBJ2-5; TRBD1 is a possible D gene (6 bases). Germline-derived CDR1 and CDR2 are SQVTM and ANQGSEA. V lost 0 bases and J lost 1, with 12 bases in between. This CDR3 has 15 residues. Supplemented by reference TRBV29-1 and TRBJ2-5, the full variable domain reads SAVISQKPSRDICQRGTSLTIQCQVDSQVTMMFWYRQQPGQSLTLIATANQGSEATYESGFVIDKFPISRPNLTFSTLTVSNMSPEDSSIYLCSVEEPGTCQETQYFGPGTRLLVL.

This clonotype came up a few times. The chain uses TRBV27 and TRBJ1-4, with unresolved D. Trimming removed 4 bases from V and 3 bases from J, with 12 bases in between. Germline V gives CDR1 MNHEY, CDR2 SMNVEV (reference sequence). The CDR3 loop spans 15 amino acids. In nucleotides, the CDR3 is TGTGCCAGCAGTTCTAGAGAGGAAGCTAATGAAAAACTGTTTTTT. It is translated as CASSSREEANEKLFF.

This clonotype was counted a single time. The rearrangement links TRBV5-6 to TRBJ1-5, with a possible D match to TRBD1 (5 bases). Germline V gene sequence: CDR1 SGHDT, CDR2 YYEEEE. Trimming took off 2 bases at V and 7 bases at J, with 16 bases between the two ends. The CDR3 loop spans 15 amino acids. The CDR3 sequence is CASSLRVKGKQPQHF. The CDR3 nucleotides read TGTGCCAGCAGCTTAAGGGTGAAGGGGAAGCAGCCCCAGCATTTT.

This chain links TRBV5-1 with TRBJ2-1; 7 bases map to TRBD1. The CDR3 spans 17 residues. J was trimmed by 0 bases and V by 3 bases; bases with no gene match: 9. Per the germline V gene, CDR1 is SGHRS and CDR2 is YFSETQ. In DNA form, the CDR3 reads TGCGCCAGCAGCTCCCGAGGACAGGCCAGCTCCTACAATGAGCAGTTCTTC. Translation: CASSSRGQASSYNEQFF.

The V and J genes are TRBV9 and TRBJ2-3; D unclear. This CDR3 contains 14 residues. V gave up 0 bases and J gave up 2 bases, with 7 bases separating them. Germline-derived CDR1 and CDR2 are SGDLS and YYNGEE. As DNA, the CDR3 is TGTGCCAGCAGCGTAGGACACTTCACAGATACGCAGTATTTT. Translation gives CASSVGHFTDTQYF.

The V gene is TRBV18, the J gene TRBJ1-2, with D possibly matching TRBD1 (5 bases). The germline V gene encodes CDR1 KGHSH and CDR2 LQKENI. This CDR3 comprises 18 residues. Deletions cut 1 base from V and 4 bases from J, with 22 bases between. The CDR3 bases are TGTGCCAGCTCACCACTCTTGACAGACGATACTCCTTTCTATGGCTACACCTTC. Encoded protein: CASSPLLTDDTPFYGYTF.

The table lists this clonotype with many counts. Mismatch with germline at one junction end may stem from a read error. The gene calls are TRBV5-1 and TRBJ2-3, with a tentative D call TRBD2 (5 bases). This CDR3 spans 14 amino acids. CDR1 is SGHRS, CDR2 YFSETQ, per germline. The CDR3 is CASSLEGGTDTQYF. CDR3 sequence (DNA): TGTGCCAGCAGCCTCGAGGGAGGCACAGATACGCAGTATTTT.

This clonotype was observed many times. J is TRBJ1-5 and V is TRBV6-2 or TRBV6-3; no firm D call. The CDR3 sequence is 18 residues long. The V gene lost 0 bases and the J gene lost 0 bases, with 15 bases spanning the gap. Germline V gene data show CDR1 as MNHEY and CDR2 as SVGEGT. In nucleotides, the CDR3 is TGTGCCAGCAGTTACTCGATGGCCAGCTACTATAGCAATCAGCCCCAGCATTTT. This translates into CASSYSMASYYSNQPQHF.

This clonotype was seen a few times. This rearrangement joins TRBV4-1 to TRBJ1-1, with D uncertain. The CDR3 loop spans 14 amino acids. CDR1 is MGHRA, CDR2 YSYEKL, per germline. V lost 0 bases and J lost 3, with 8 bases in between. The CDR3 DNA reads as TGCGCCAGCAGCCAAGAGGGCAGGTACACTGAAGCTTTCTTT. Translating gives CASSQEGRYTEAFF.

This clonotype appeared a few times. This sequence joins TRBV7-2 and TRBJ1-2, with D possibly TRBD1 on 6 matching bases. Per the germline V gene, CDR1 is SGHTA and CDR2 is FQGNSA. The V end was cut by 1 base, the J end by 4 bases, with 16 bases between. The CDR3 has 16 residues. The CDR3 DNA sequence: TGTGCCAGCAGCTTAGGGTACGGACAGACACTCTATGGCTACACCTTC. This codes for CASSLGYGQTLYGYTF.

This clonotype was counted only a few times. This chain joins TRBV11-2 and TRBJ2-1, with TRBD1 matching over 11 bases. V was clipped by 1 base and J by 3 bases; unmatched bases: 5. The V gene's germline CDR1 is SGHAT and CDR2 FQNNGV. This CDR3 contains 17 residues. The CDR3 protein is CASSLGLGTGGYNEQFF. The CDR3 DNA reads TGTGCCAGCAGCTTAGGCCTAGGGACAGGGGGCTACAATGAGCAGTTCTTC.

About this clonotype: One end of the junction fails to match germline, which may point to a read error. CDR3 nucleotide sequence: TGTGCCAGCAGAGAGACTAGTATTGAGACCCAGGACTTC. Its protein is CASRETSIETQDF. The chain recombines TRBV2 with TRBJ2-5, with D possibly being TRBD2 (6 bases). The CDR3 spans 13 residues. Germline V gene lookup returns CDR1 SNHLY and CDR2 FYNNEI. Combining the CDR3 with reference TRBV2 and TRBJ2-5 gives the whole variable domain EPEVTQTPSHQVTQMGQEVILRCVPISNHLYFYWYRQILGQKVEFLVSFYNNEISEKSEIFDDQFSVERPDGSNFTLKIRSTKLEDSAMYFCASRETSIETQDFGPGTRLLVL.

The chain recombines TRBV3-1 with TRBJ2-4, with unresolved D. The J call may not be correct, given that the DNA end is closer to TRBJ2-5. This CDR3 is built from 12 residues. Per the germline V gene, CDR1 is LGHDT and CDR2 is YNNKEL (reference sequence). The CDR3 DNA sequence: TGTGCCAGCAGCCCCCCCTGGGAGACCCAGTACTTC. It yields the protein CASSPPWETQYF.